Shown below are 19 T cell receptor beta chains from a single sample sequenced in a study of T cell responses to AZD1222 COVID-19 vaccine. Using immunoSEQ multiplex PCR, the repertoire was profiled, and TCRdb retains in-frame clones only, with some absent. The data hold roughly 84,000 clones, with 70% to 90% observed a single time. Material: peripheral blood, obtained on day 0 of AZD1222 vaccination. All receptors come from an adult in good health.

The rearrangement uses TRBV5-1 and TRBJ1-2; D not certain. This CDR3 has 10 residues. Looked up from germline, CDR1 is SGHRS and CDR2 is YFSETQ. V lost 5 bases and J 8 bases, leaving 7 bases between the germline ends. The CDR3 region is CASRGQGYTF. CDR3 bases: TGCGCCAGCAGGGGCCAGGGCTACACCTTC. Full variable domain (rest looked up from reference TRBV5-1 and TRBJ1-2): KAGVTQTPRYLIKTRGQQVTLSCSPISGHRSVSWYQQTPGQGLQFLFEYFSETQRNKGNFPGRFSGRQFSNSRSEMNVSTLELGDSALYLCASRGQGYTFGSGTRLTVV.

V and J are TRBV19 and TRBJ1-5; D unclear. V was shortened by 4 bases and J by 0 bases, with 10 bases between the two germline ends. The CDR3 is 15 amino acids. Germline-derived CDR1 and CDR2 are LNHDA and SQIVND (reference sequence). Here the CDR3 DNA reads TGTGCCAGTAGTACGGACGCTAATAGCAATCAGCCCCAGCATTTT. Translated, it gives CASSTDANSNQPQHF.

The chain joins TRBV5-1 to TRBJ2-2; D unclear. Germline CDR1 SGHRS, CDR2 YFSETQ. The CDR3 totals 14 residues. Deletions cut 5 bases from V and 3 bases from J, with 11 bases between. The CDR3 here is CASRAGLHTGELFF. CDR3 sequence (DNA): TGCGCCAGCAGGGCTGGCCTTCACACCGGGGAGCTGTTTTTT.

The V gene is TRBV11-1, the J gene TRBJ2-2, with 11 nucleotides matching TRBD2. The trim removed 1 base at V and 7 bases at J, leaving 5 bases unmatched. This CDR3 comprises 16 residues. Germline V lookup: CDR1 SGHAT, CDR2 FQDESV (reference sequence). CDR3 DNA sequence: TGTGCCAGCAGCTTAGAACTAGCGGGAGAAAACGGGGAGCTGTTTTTT. Its translation: CASSLELAGENGELFF.

The chain combines TRBV5-5 with TRBJ1-6, with 7 bases fitting TRBD1. CDR1 and CDR2 (germline): SGHKS, YYEKEE (reference sequence). The CDR3 totals 14 residues. V dropped 4 bases and J dropped 7; count of bases not matched to a gene: 5. CDR3 residues: CASSRTGTNSPLHF. In nucleotides, the CDR3 is TGTGCCAGCAGCCGGACAGGAACGAATTCACCCCTCCACTTT.

This chain connects TRBV5-1 to TRBJ2-7; D is tentatively TRBD1 or TRBD2 (7 bases each). Germline CDR1 SGHRS, CDR2 YFSETQ. This CDR3 has 18 amino acids. Trimming shortened V by 3 bases and J by 4 bases, and 26 bases separated the two germline ends. Written as DNA, the CDR3 is TGCGCCAGCAGCTCAGGGGGGGGTTCTCGGGACACCCAATACGAGCAGTACTTC. It specifies CASSSGGGSRDTQYEQYF.

Only a few counts were recorded for this clone. The genes are TRBV7-2 and TRBJ2-1; D is undetermined. Germline V CDR1 and CDR2: SGHTA, FQGNSA. The CDR3 is 15 amino acids. V lost 2 bases, J lost 4 bases, and 12 bases lay in between. The CDR3: CASSLSSRDYNEQFF. The DNA for the CDR3 is TGTGCCAGCAGCTTATCTTCTAGGGATTACAATGAGCAGTTCTTC.

This sequence joins TRBV19 and TRBJ1-6, with unresolved D. Germline V gene sequence: CDR1 LNHDA, CDR2 SQIVND (reference sequence). V gave up 3 bases and J gave up 9 bases, with 15 bases separating them. The CDR3 has 15 residues. The CDR3 protein is CASSILGLLGSPLHF. In DNA form, the CDR3 reads TGTGCCAGTAGTATTTTAGGACTCCTCGGTTCACCCCTCCACTTT.

J is TRBJ2-1 and V is TRBV10-2; 7 bases agree with TRBD2. Germline loops: CDR1 WSHSY, CDR2 SAAADI. The J segment lost 6 bases and the V segment lost 3 bases, leaving 8 bases of the junction unmatched. There are 15 residues in the CDR3. The DNA for the CDR3 is TGCGCCAGCAGTGACCAGGGACTACGTCTCAATGAGCAGTTCTTC. Protein sequence: CASSDQGLRLNEQFF.

CDR3: CASRVSRVRNEQYF. In DNA form, the CDR3 reads TGTGCCAGCAGAGTATCCAGGGTACGTAACGAGCAGTACTTC. The chain combines TRBV27 with TRBJ2-7; weak D call: TRBD1 (5 bases). Trimming took off 6 bases at V and 5 bases at J, with 17 bases between the two ends. CDR1 and CDR2 (germline): MNHEY, SMNVEV (reference sequence). The CDR3 loop spans 14 amino acids.

The genes are TRBV19 and TRBJ2-1; D remains unclear. From germline, CDR1 is LNHDA and CDR2 SQIVND (reference sequence). V shed 3 bases and J shed 2 bases, with 17 bases lying between them. The CDR3 length is 17 residues. CDR3 nucleotide sequence: TGTGCCAGTAGTATCCCGGCCGAGAAAGAGGCCTACAATGAGCAGTTCTTC. Its protein is CASSIPAEKEAYNEQFF.

V and J are TRBV2 and TRBJ1-6, with 7 bases fitting TRBD1. V lost 7 bases to trimming and J lost 10 bases; unmatched junction nucleotides: 13. This CDR3 has 15 residues. From germline, CDR1 is SNHLY and CDR2 FYNNEI. The chain's CDR3 is CASTGGEGAGSPLHF. The CDR3 nucleotides read TGTGCCAGCACCGGGGGTGAGGGGGCCGGGTCACCCCTCCACTTT.

The chain uses TRBV7-9 and TRBJ1-1; the D is unclear. The CDR3 is 14 residues long. Deletions cut 3 bases from V and 2 bases from J, with 10 bases between. In germline, CDR1 is SEHNR, CDR2 FQNEAQ (reference sequence). DNA for the CDR3: TGTGCCAGCAGCTTGACTCAGGTTAACACTGAAGCTTTCTTT. This sequence encodes CASSLTQVNTEAFF.

The V gene is TRBV4-3, the J gene TRBJ1-1; no clear D gene. V was cut by 0 bases and J by 2 bases, with 4 bases left in between. This CDR3 contains 13 residues. CDR1 and CDR2 from the germline V gene are LGHNA and YSLEER. CDR3 region: CASSQDGNTEAFF. DNA of the CDR3: TGCGCCAGCAGCCAAGATGGAAACACTGAAGCTTTCTTT.

The J gene is TRBJ2-4, the V gene TRBV18; tentative D call: TRBD1 (6 bases). There are 13 residues in the CDR3. Germline-derived CDR1 and CDR2 are KGHSH and LQKENI. V lost 2 bases and J lost 8, with 10 bases in between. The CDR3: CASSPSEGDIQYF. Written as DNA, the CDR3 is TGTGCCAGCTCACCATCAGAGGGGGACATTCAGTACTTC.

The CDR3 DNA reads as TGTGCCAGCAGTCGAGGCCTAGCGGGGGCCTACGAGCAGTACTTC. Its translation: CASSRGLAGAYEQYF. The chain uses TRBV2 and TRBJ2-7; TRBD2 aligns across 10 bases. The CDR3 contains 15 residues. V gave up 5 bases and J gave up 2 bases; unmatched junction bases: 6. Germline V lookup: CDR1 SNHLY, CDR2 FYNNEI.

This rearrangement joins TRBV15 to TRBJ1-5, with D perhaps TRBD1 (5 bases). This CDR3 region has 17 residues. The germline V gene has CDR1 LNHNV and CDR2 YYDKDF (reference sequence). Trimming cost V 3 bases and J 0 bases, with 15 bases left between them. The CDR3 loop is CATSSPRGDYSNQPQHF. The DNA for the CDR3 is TGTGCCACCAGCAGTCCTCGCGGGGACTATAGCAATCAGCCCCAGCATTTT. Full variable domain (missing parts from reference TRBV15 and TRBJ1-5): DAMVIQNPRYQVTQFGKPVTLSCSQTLNHNVMYWYQQKSSQAPKLLFHYYDKDFNNEADTPDNFQSRRPNTSFCFLDIRSPGLGDTAMYLCATSSPRGDYSNQPQHFGDGTRLSIL.

The chain carries TRBV7-9 and TRBJ2-2; unclear D gene. In germline, CDR1 is SEHNR, CDR2 FQNEAQ (reference sequence). The CDR3 covers 16 residues. V lost 5 bases to trimming and J lost 6 bases, with 19 bases between them. CDR3 in DNA: TGTGCCAGCAGCCATTCGATGGCGAGTACCGCCGGGGAGCTGTTTTTT. It translates to CASSHSMASTAGELFF.

This clone has more than one count but fewer than ten. The chain combines TRBV11-2 with TRBJ2-5; a weak D match, TRBD2 (5 bases). This CDR3 has 16 amino acids. Germline loops: CDR1 SGHAT, CDR2 FQNNGV. V was shortened by 5 bases and J by 7 bases, with 23 bases between the two germline ends. CDR3 amino acids: CASSLRHGRDGGTQYF. The CDR3 region has the DNA TGTGCCAGCAGCCTAAGACATGGACGGGATGGTGGGACCCAGTACTTC.